The T cell receptor beta chain under discussion was sequenced for a study of T-cell reconstitution after alpha-beta-depleted transplantation in children. Study-level findings and limits: Once a year had passed after transplant, T-cell counts and diversity came mostly from newly produced T cells. Reportedly, alpha-beta T cells present about two months post-transplant originated from several hundred expanded clones of graft origin. After transplant, high TCRbeta diversity at day 60 in some patients arose from surviving recipient T cells and thymic progenitors.

In the case of this clonotype: Its antigen is still unknown.

This CDR3 spans 16 amino acids. V shed 5 bases and J 1 base; nucleotides not matched to a gene: 9. Germline CDR1 and CDR2: MNHEY and SVGEGT. Using unique molecular identifiers, the investigators prepared the TCRbeta library. TCRdb independently ran MiXCR on the PCR reads; one entry per CDR3 protein. The sample yields about 980,000 distinct CDR3 sequences, roughly 29% seen once. This receptor was taken from a boy in the first two years of life who had a stem cell transplant for SCID, so the T cells may come from the graft donor. The sample was PBMCs, mostly from graft donor cells, taken 360 days after TCRalphabeta/CD19-depleted stem cell transplant. The V call is TRBV6-2 or TRBV6-3, the J call TRBJ2-3; TRBD1 matches at 7 bases. This CDR3 is CASSHLDRVRTDTQYF. Written as DNA, the CDR3 is TGTGCCAGCAGTCACCTTGACAGGGTCCGCACAGATACGCAGTATTTT.